A selection of T cell receptor beta chains follows, all from one sample in a study of Ad26.COV2.S vaccination and SARS-CoV-2 variants. The table came from immunoSEQ multiplex PCR; TCRdb's copy has only in-frame clones and leaves some out. The sample records 400,000 to 500,000 clones, roughly 87% being singletons. The material sequenced was peripheral blood, taken in a trial of Ad26.COV2.S vaccine versus placebo. Receptors were obtained from a person between 18 and 59 years old who received the Ad26.COV2.S COVID-19 vaccine or a placebo. The CDR3 runs from the conserved cysteine through the conserved F or W. A D gene is named only where the DNA matches it firmly. Some rows have no size entry. The others give once, few or many, or a class for an expanded clone.

v_gene: TRBV24-1; abundance: -; d_gene: -; j_gene: TRBJ2-5; CDR3aa: CATSKTRGTQYF; CDR3nt: TGTGCCACCAGTAAAACCCGAGGGACCCAGTACTTC
v_gene: TRBV28; abundance: -; d_gene: -; j_gene: TRBJ2-5; CDR3aa: CASSLWRLDEETQYF; CDR3nt: TGTGCCAGCAGTTTATGGCGACTGGACGAAGAGACCCAGTACTTC
v_gene: TRBV28; abundance: -; d_gene: -; j_gene: TRBJ2-7; CDR3aa: CASKGSGARGYEQYF; CDR3nt: TGTGCCAGCAAGGGGTCGGGGGCCCGTGGATACGAGCAGTACTTC
v_gene: TRBV27; abundance: -; d_gene: -; j_gene: TRBJ1-1; CDR3aa: CASSVRLNTEAFF; CDR3nt: TGTGCCAGCAGTGTGAGGCTAAACACTGAAGCTTTCTTT
v_gene: TRBV29-1; abundance: few; d_gene: -; j_gene: TRBJ1-1; CDR3aa: CSVGAAGPIF; CDR3nt: TGCAGCGTTGGGGCAGCGGGCCCGATCTTT
v_gene: TRBV9; abundance: -; d_gene: TRBD1; j_gene: TRBJ1-2; CDR3aa: CASSVAGGGDYGYTF; CDR3nt: TGTGCCAGCAGCGTAGCTGGAGGGGGCGACTATGGCTACACCTTC
v_gene: TRBV2; abundance: few; d_gene: TRBD1; j_gene: TRBJ1-2; CDR3aa: CASSAPLGQGKTF; CDR3nt: TGTGCCAGCAGTGCCCCCTTGGGACAGGGAAAAACCTTC
v_gene: TRBV7-2; abundance: -; d_gene: -; j_gene: TRBJ1-3; CDR3aa: CASSPTGTSGNTIYF; CDR3nt: TGTGCCAGCAGCCCAACAGGGACCTCTGGAAACACCATATATTTT
v_gene: TRBV5-1; abundance: -; d_gene: -; j_gene: TRBJ2-1; CDR3aa: CASSPYRSDEQFF; CDR3nt: TGCGCCAGCAGCCCCTATCGGAGCGATGAGCAGTTCTTC
v_gene: TRBV6-6; abundance: -; d_gene: -; j_gene: TRBJ1-1; CDR3aa: CASVGLSYREAFF; CDR3nt: TGTGCCAGCGTTGGACTATCCTATAGGGAAGCTTTCTTT
v_gene: TRBV15; abundance: -; d_gene: -; j_gene: TRBJ1-5; CDR3aa: CATSRGVNQPQHF; CDR3nt: TGTGCCACCAGCAGAGGGGTTAATCAGCCCCAGCATTTT
v_gene: TRBV15; abundance: -; d_gene: -; j_gene: TRBJ1-1; CDR3aa: CATRQRENTEAFF; CDR3nt: TGTGCCACCAGGCAGAGGGAGAACACTGAAGCTTTCTTT
v_gene: TRBV9; abundance: -; d_gene: TRBD2; j_gene: TRBJ2-3; CDR3aa: CASAPHPGGITDTQYF; CDR3nt: TGTGCCAGCGCTCCTCACCCCGGGGGGATCACAGATACGCAGTATTTT
v_gene: TRBV3-1/TRBV3-2; abundance: -; d_gene: -; j_gene: TRBJ2-5; CDR3aa: CASSQGTDRRAQYF; CDR3nt: TGTGCCAGCAGCCAAGGAACGGACCGCCGGGCCCAGTACTTC
v_gene: TRBV4-1; abundance: -; d_gene: -; j_gene: TRBJ1-2; CDR3aa: CASSQAPNFSPGYTF; CDR3nt: TGCGCCAGCAGCCAAGCCCCAAATTTCTCTCCTGGCTACACCTTC
v_gene: TRBV20-1; abundance: -; d_gene: -; j_gene: TRBJ1-6; CDR3aa: CSASGDSDSPLHF; CDR3nt: TGCAGTGCTAGTGGAGACAGCGATTCACCCCTCCACTTT